This passage covers 26 T cell receptor beta chains from one sample sequenced in a study of blood T cell repertoires in COVID-19. Sequencing was performed with immunoSEQ multiplex PCR; in TCRdb, only in-frame clones are kept and a portion is missing. The sample records 200,000 to 250,000 clones, roughly 87% being singletons. Sequencing was carried out using PBMCs or T cells enriched from blood (not recorded which). The source of these receptors is a young woman with acute COVID-19.

This chain uses TRBV2 with TRBJ1-5, with D uncertain. Germline assignment: CDR1 SNHLY and CDR2 FYNNEI. V dropped 6 bases and J dropped 4 bases, with 10 bases sitting between them. The length of the CDR3 is 13 residues. In DNA, the CDR3 is TGTGCCAGCAGGTGGGAGACAAATCAGCCCCAGCATTTT. Protein sequence: CASRWETNQPQHF.

The V call is TRBV28, the J call TRBJ2-3; 10 bases align to TRBD2. Germline V gene data show CDR1 as MDHEN and CDR2 as SYDVKM. This CDR3 has 14 residues. The trim removed 7 bases at V and 6 bases at J, leaving 7 bases unmatched. This chain's CDR3 is CASTSGGAVDTQYF. The DNA of the CDR3 is TGTGCCAGCACCAGCGGGGGGGCCGTGGATACGCAGTATTTT.

The rearrangement joins TRBV6-5 to TRBJ1-6; 7 positions match TRBD1. The CDR3 spans 14 residues. The V and J ends lost 7 bases and 6 bases, in that order; junction bases with no gene match: 6. Germline lookup yields CDR1 MNHEY and CDR2 SVGAGI. The CDR3 region has the DNA TGTGCCAGCACCGACAGGGCGGCTAATTCACCCCTCCACTTT. Residues: CASTDRAANSPLHF.

J is TRBJ1-4 and V is TRBV5-5; 8 nucleotides agree with TRBD1. Germline values: CDR1 SGHKS, CDR2 YYEKEE (reference sequence). V was clipped by 1 base and J by 0 bases; unmatched bases: 11. The CDR3 contains 19 residues. This CDR3 is CASSLYRTGKIATNEKLFF. Here the CDR3 DNA reads TGTGCCAGCAGCTTGTATAGGACAGGGAAAATTGCAACTAATGAAAAACTGTTTTTT.

In this sample, this clone turned up once. The rearrangement joins TRBV7-9 to TRBJ1-5; D unclear. Between the trimmed V and J ends, which lost 1 base and 6 bases, there was a span of 10 bases. Germline CDR1 SEHNR, CDR2 FQNEAQ (reference sequence). There are 14 residues in the CDR3. For the CDR3, the DNA is TGTGCCAGCAGCTTAGGAGGGATCGGTCAGCCCCAGCATTTT. It is translated as CASSLGGIGQPQHF.

The chain employs TRBV11-1 and TRBJ2-3; 7 nucleotides agree with TRBD2. This CDR3 contains 14 residues. J gave up 1 base and V 3 bases, and 1 base lay outside the gene matches. Germline CDR1 and CDR2: SGHAT and FQDESV (reference sequence). The CDR3 bases are TGTGCCAGCAGCTTGGCGGGGGGCACAGATACGCAGTATTTT. Translated, it gives CASSLAGGTDTQYF.

This clone was found a few times. CDR3 loop: CASSLAGADYNEQFF. For the CDR3, the DNA is TGTGCCAGCAGCTTAGCGGGGGCCGACTACAATGAGCAGTTCTTC. The chain combines TRBV7-2 with TRBJ2-1; D is possibly TRBD1 (6 bases). The germline CDR1 and CDR2 sequences are SGHTA and FQGNSA. The CDR3 covers 15 residues. V lost 0 bases and J 3 bases, leaving 9 bases between the germline ends. Together with reference TRBV7-2 and TRBJ2-1, the CDR3 gives the full variable domain: GAGVSQSPSNKVTEKGKDVELRCDPISGHTALYWYRQSLGQGLEFLIYFQGNSAPDKSGLPSDRFSAERTGGSVSTLTIQRTQQEDSAVYLCASSLAGADYNEQFFGPGTRLTVL.

The chain has TRBV7-2 and TRBJ1-1; weak D call: TRBD1 (5 bases). The CDR3 is 15 residues long. Trimming took off 5 bases at V and 8 bases at J, with 21 bases between the two ends. Germline V lookup: CDR1 SGHTA, CDR2 FQGNSA. CDR3 bases: TGTGCCAGCAGCGCACCACAGGTCCAAGAGAGGGAAGCTTTCTTT. It specifies CASSAPQVQEREAFF.

The rearrangement joins TRBV2 to TRBJ2-7, with 9 nucleotides matching TRBD1. Germline loops: CDR1 SNHLY, CDR2 FYNNEI. This CDR3 region has 12 residues. Trimming at V came to 8 bases and at J to 5 bases, leaving 4 bases not matched to a gene. For the CDR3, the DNA is TGTGCCAGCCAGGGACAGGGCCACGAGCAGTACTTC. It is translated as CASQGQGHEQYF.

The genes are TRBV18 and TRBJ2-6, with 12 bases matching TRBD1. J gave up 2 bases and V 6 bases, and 5 bases lay outside the gene matches. The CDR3 has 17 residues. Germline CDR1 is KGHSH and CDR2 is LQKENI. CDR3 coding DNA: TGTGCCAGCTCGCCGGGACAGGGGGCGCCTGGGGCCAACGTCCTGACTTTC. This sequence encodes CASSPGQGAPGANVLTF.

This clone was detected once. The rearrangement links TRBV18 to TRBJ1-5; weak D call: TRBD1 (5 bases). The CDR3 extends over 13 amino acids. Trimming pared 2 bases from V and 9 bases from J, leaving 11 bases between. Germline V gene data show CDR1 as KGHSH and CDR2 as LQKENI. In DNA, the CDR3 is TGTGCCAGCTCACCAGGGAGGGACCTGCCCCAGCATTTT. Translated: CASSPGRDLPQHF.

The chain is built from TRBV7-8 and TRBJ2-6; no reliable D call. CDR3 length: 17 amino acids. Germline CDR1 SGHVS, CDR2 FQNEAQ. The ends were cut back, 5 bases at V and 0 bases at J, with 14 bases in the middle. In DNA form, the CDR3 reads TGTGCCAGCAGCCTAACGGAGTCCGGCTCTGGGGCCAACGTCCTGACTTTC. It codes for CASSLTESGSGANVLTF. The full variable domain, with the rest looked up from reference TRBV7-8 and TRBJ2-6, is GAGVSQSPRYKVAKRGQDVALRCDPISGHVSLFWYQQALGQGPEFLTYFQNEAQLDKSGLPSDRFFAERPEGSVSTLKIQRTQQEDSAVYLCASSLTESGSGANVLTFGAGSRLTVL.

This chain uses TRBV9 with TRBJ2-3, with D perhaps TRBD2 (7 bases). The V gene's germline CDR1 is SGDLS and CDR2 YYNGEE. With 4 bases removed from V and 2 bases from J, the gap between germline ends came to 14 bases. The CDR3 spans 15 residues. The CDR3: CASSQGGGLTDTQYF. CDR3 DNA: TGTGCCAGCAGCCAAGGGGGGGGACTCACAGATACGCAGTATTTT.

This chain connects TRBV7-8 to TRBJ2-7, with D possibly matching TRBD2 (6 bases). Germline V gene sequence: CDR1 SGHVS, CDR2 FQNEAQ. The length of the CDR3 is 13 residues. Trimming cost V 5 bases and J 3 bases, with 11 bases left between them. CDR3 in amino acids: CASSPGGHYEQYF. The CDR3 DNA sequence: TGTGCCAGCAGCCCTGGAGGGCACTACGAGCAGTACTTC.

The gene calls are TRBV2 and TRBJ2-6; D call uncertain. The CDR3 has 14 amino acids. CDR1 is SNHLY, CDR2 FYNNEI, per germline. V lost 4 bases, J lost 0 bases, and 4 bases lay in between. The CDR3 sequence is CASSAFSGANVLTF. The CDR3 DNA follows: TGTGCCAGCAGTGCCTTCTCTGGGGCCAACGTCCTGACTTTC.

The chain employs TRBV3-1 (or the pseudogene TRBV3-2) and TRBJ2-7; 11 bases fit TRBD2. Germline V CDR1 and CDR2: LGHDT, YNNKEL (reference sequence). J lost 2 bases, V lost 8 bases, and 8 bases had no gene match. The CDR3 length is 15 residues. The CDR3 loop is CASPPSGRLTYEQYF. CDR3 nucleotide sequence: TGTGCCAGCCCGCCTAGCGGGAGGCTGACCTACGAGCAGTACTTC.

The chain carries TRBV19 and TRBJ1-5, with D possibly matching TRBD1 (5 bases). The germline V gene encodes CDR1 LNHDA and CDR2 SQIVND (reference sequence). The V end was cut by 6 bases, the J end by 1 base, with 19 bases between. CDR3 length: 17 amino acids. The DNA for the CDR3 is TGTGCCAGTAGCTCCCTTGGGGGGGTGAGGAGCAATCAGCCCCAGCATTTT. Protein: CASSSLGGVRSNQPQHF.

This chain joins TRBV3-1 (or the pseudogene TRBV3-2) and TRBJ2-3, with 8 bases lining up with TRBD1. The V gene's germline CDR1 is LGHDT and CDR2 YNNKEL (reference sequence). V trimming: 1 base; J trimming: 3 bases; junction bases outside the gene matches: 3. The CDR3 consists of 15 residues. The DNA for the CDR3 is TGTGCCAGCAGCCAAGTGACAGGGGCGACAGATACGCAGTATTTT. Its protein product is CASSQVTGATDTQYF.

The chain is built from TRBV12-3 or TRBV12-4 and TRBJ1-2; 7 nucleotides align to TRBD1. The CDR3 has 12 amino acids. V was pared by 5 bases and J by 8 bases, with 5 bases of the junction left unmatched. The CDR3 nucleotides are TGTGCCAGCAGTAAAACAGGGGAAGGCTACACCTTC. This translates into CASSKTGEGYTF.

The rearrangement uses TRBV7-6 and TRBJ2-1; 9 bases align to TRBD1. The junction had 5 bases not matched to a gene; V was cut back by 5 bases and J by 3 bases. The CDR3 has 15 residues. CDR1 and CDR2 from the germline V gene are SGHVS and FNYEAQ. The CDR3 DNA follows: TGTGCCAGCAGCCGCGGGACAGGGCTCTACAATGAGCAGTTCTTC. This codes for CASSRGTGLYNEQFF.

The rearrangement joins TRBV5-6 to TRBJ2-7, with 13 nucleotides matching TRBD2. This CDR3 comprises 15 residues. J lost 7 bases, V lost 3 bases, and 7 bases had no gene match. Per germline, CDR1 SGHDT and CDR2 YYEEEE. The CDR3: CASSYGTSGEREQYF. Here the CDR3 DNA reads TGTGCCAGCAGCTACGGGACTAGCGGGGAGAGGGAGCAGTACTTC.

This clone was recorded once. The chain carries TRBV5-5 and TRBJ2-1, with TRBD1 as a possible D gene (6 bases). The CDR3 sequence is 14 residues long. V shed 4 bases and J shed 1 base, with 9 bases lying between them. Germline V gene sequence: CDR1 SGHKS, CDR2 YYEKEE (reference sequence). This chain's CDR3 is CASSDGQSYNEQFF. The CDR3 DNA follows: TGTGCCAGCAGCGATGGACAGTCCTACAATGAGCAGTTCTTC.

V gene TRBV19 combines with J gene TRBJ1-5; 8 positions agree with TRBD1. The CDR3 runs to 16 residues. Germline V CDR1 and CDR2: LNHDA, SQIVND (reference sequence). V lost 5 bases, J lost 2 bases, and 8 bases stayed unmatched. The CDR3 nucleotides read TGTGCCAGTAGTCCCGGACAGGGCCCCCGCAATCAGCCCCAGCATTTT. Its protein product is CASSPGQGPRNQPQHF.

CDR3 DNA: TGTGCCAGCAGCTTGGGGGCCTCAGCGGGGCCCACAGATACGCAGTATTTT. Protein sequence: CASSLGASAGPTDTQYF. J is TRBJ2-3 and V is TRBV5-5; 7 bases are shared with TRBD2. This CDR3 region has 17 residues. V shed 0 bases, J shed 2 bases, and the junction held 9 bases outside the gene matches. CDR1 SGHKS and CDR2 YYEKEE come from the germline V gene (reference sequence).

The V gene is TRBV28, the J gene TRBJ2-1; 8 nucleotides match TRBD2. Germline V lookup: CDR1 MDHEN, CDR2 SYDVKM. Trimming removed 6 bases from V and 9 bases from J; junction bases left unmatched: 19. This CDR3 contains 17 residues. The CDR3 loop is CASSMGLSWTSLAEQFF. CDR3 sequence (DNA): TGTGCCAGCAGCATGGGCCTCTCCTGGACTAGCTTAGCTGAGCAGTTCTTC. The whole variable domain, remainder taken from reference TRBV28 and TRBJ2-1, is DVKVTQSSRYLVKRTGEKVFLECVQDMDHENMFWYRQDPGLGLRLIYFSYDVKMKEKGDIPEGYSVSREKKERFSLILESASTNQTSMYLCASSMGLSWTSLAEQFFGPGTRLTVL.

V is TRBV5-1 and J is TRBJ2-7, with 7 bases aligning to TRBD2. The CDR3 covers 16 residues. Germline assignment: CDR1 SGHRS and CDR2 YFSETQ. V was pared by 0 bases and J by 3 bases, with 9 bases of the junction left unmatched. CDR3: CASSLGERGTFYEQYF. CDR3 bases: TGCGCCAGCAGCTTGGGGGAGCGGGGCACCTTCTACGAGCAGTACTTC.